The 9 T cell receptor beta chains below come from one sample, sequenced in a study of cytomegalovirus exposure and HLA in healthy donors. Assay: immunoSEQ multiplex PCR; the TCRdb copy retains only in-frame clones and omits some. Of about 160,000 clones in the sample, around four fifths are singletons; the top ten hold about 2.1%. The specimen was PBMCs. All receptors come from a man aged 30 to 45 in good health and CMV-seropositive.

The chain employs TRBV9 and TRBJ2-3; 9 bases agree with TRBD2. The CDR3 is made up of 16 amino acids. The V segment lost 2 bases and the J segment 5 bases; nucleotides outside the gene matches: 9. The germline V gene has CDR1 SGDLS and CDR2 YYNGEE. The CDR3 region has the DNA TGTGCCAGCAGCGTCAATGGCGGGGGGGCAGTAGATACGCAGTATTTT. It encodes CASSVNGGGAVDTQYF.

This clone was counted once. This chain links TRBV4-3 with TRBJ1-2; a weak D match, TRBD1 (6 bases). CDR1 is LGHNA and CDR2 is YSLEER in the germline V gene. Trimming shortened V by 0 bases and J by 2 bases, and 22 bases separated the two germline ends. There are 19 residues in the CDR3. CDR3 nucleotide sequence: TGCGCCAGCAGCCAAGAAGTTGCCAGGAAACAGGGTTGGAACTATGGCTACACCTTC. Residues: CASSQEVARKQGWNYGYTF.

This CDR3 reads CAAGVGTDTQYF. The CDR3 DNA reads TGTGCCGCCGGGGTGGGCACAGATACGCAGTATTTT. J is TRBJ2-3 and V is TRBV5-6; D possibly corresponds to TRBD2 (5 bases). CDR3 size: 12 residues. V dropped 10 bases and J dropped 1 base, with 10 bases sitting between them. Germline V gene data show CDR1 as SGHDT and CDR2 as YYEEEE.

The count of this clone is one. This rearrangement joins TRBV29-1 to TRBJ1-3; maybe TRBD1 (5 bases). CDR1 and CDR2 (germline): SQVTM, ANQGSEA. V was cut by 6 bases and J by 2 bases, with 17 bases left in between. This CDR3 spans 15 amino acids. CDR3 residues: CSVVGVGGPGNTIYF. The CDR3 DNA is TGCAGCGTCGTAGGGGTAGGAGGGCCTGGAAACACCATATATTTT.

The genes are TRBV14 and TRBJ1-1; D is ambiguous. V lost 1 base and J 1 base, leaving 13 bases between the germline ends. The CDR3 loop spans 16 amino acids. From germline, CDR1 is SGHDN and CDR2 FVKESK. This CDR3 reads CASSQGYIFGNTEAFF. The CDR3 DNA reads TGTGCCAGCAGCCAAGGGTATATTTTCGGGAACACTGAAGCTTTCTTT. The whole variable domain, filled in from reference TRBV14 and TRBJ1-1, reads EAGVTQFPSHSVIEKGQTVTLRCDPISGHDNLYWYRRVMGKEIKFLLHFVKESKQDESGMPNNRFLAERTGGTYSTLKVQPAELEDSGVYFCASSQGYIFGNTEAFFGQGTRLTVV.

V and J are TRBV18 and TRBJ1-2; TRBD1 might be the D (6 bases). Trimming took 3 bases from V and 4 from J, leaving 12 bases between them. The CDR3 consists of 14 residues. The germline V gene has CDR1 KGHSH and CDR2 LQKENI. CDR3 nucleotides: TGTGCCAGCTCACCGGACAGTGTGGGCTATGGCTACACCTTC. Protein product: CASSPDSVGYGYTF.

This clone appeared a single time. The chain uses TRBV11-3 and TRBJ1-1; D is undetermined. Deletions cut 1 base from V and 1 base from J, with 4 bases between. The CDR3 has 13 amino acids. Germline CDR1 SGHNT, CDR2 YENEEA. Here the CDR3 reads CASSLARNTEAFF. As DNA, the CDR3 is TGTGCCAGCAGCTTAGCGAGGAACACTGAAGCTTTCTTT.

Regarding this clone: This may come from a read error, since a much larger clone is one base off. The chain uses TRBV6-1 and TRBJ1-1; 8 nucleotides line up with TRBD1. Germline loops: CDR1 MNHNS, CDR2 SASEGT. The CDR3 has 14 amino acids. Losses at the gene ends were 1 base for V and 4 bases for J; bases not matched to a gene: 2. CDR3 protein: CASSEGTGSTEAFF. The DNA for the CDR3 is TGTGCCAGCAGTGAAGGGACAGGGAGCACTGAAGCTTTCTTT.

V gene TRBV29-1 combines with J gene TRBJ2-1; 11 nucleotides align to TRBD1. CDR3 length equals 15 residues. CDR1 and CDR2 (germline): SQVTM, ANQGSEA. V was clipped by 4 bases and J by 12 bases; unmatched bases: 14. The CDR3 nucleotides read TGCAGCGTTGCGACTACCGGGACAGGGGGGTTTGGGCAGTTCTTC. This gives the protein CSVATTGTGGFGQFF.